The sequence of this T cell receptor (beta chain) was determined in a study of regulatory T cells in long-lasting Graves disease. Notes on the study in general: Few sampled subjects may have lowered accuracy. Persistent cases favored TRBV28, TRBJ1-2 and TRBJ2-5.

The V gene's germline CDR1 is MNHNS and CDR2 SASEGT. Trimming stripped 6 bases from V and 0 bases from J, with 14 bases between. The CDR3 contains 15 residues. To note about this clonotype: Its antigen is unidentified.

Construction of the TCR beta libraries employed iRepertoire HTBI primers in conjunction with Arm-PCR of CDR3 regions. Each CDR3 protein is one row after TCRdb ran MiXCR on the multiplex PCR reads. The sample shows 700,000 or so distinct CDR3 sequences, around 30% of them seen only once. Time point noted: persistent/refractory GD, antithyroid drugs over 5 years with positive TRAb. Extracted PBMC RNA gave rise to the TCR library. The rearrangement uses TRBV6-1 and TRBJ1-2; a weak D match, TRBD1 (5 bases). The TCR comes from a female donor with Graves disease. The specimen was peripheral blood mononuclear cells (PBMCs), collected when the disease was refractory, from a patient treated with antithyroid drugs. CDR3 in amino acids: CASSLTVQSNYGYTF. CDR3 nucleotide sequence: TGTGCCAGCAGCCTGACAGTTCAATCTAACTATGGCTACACCTTC.